Presented here are 29 T cell receptor beta chains from one specimen sequenced in a study of Ad26.COV2.S vaccination and SARS-CoV-2 variants. Profiled with immunoSEQ multiplex PCR; TCRdb holds only in-frame clones, not every one. The sample lists some 340,000 clones, roughly 80% occurring once. Treatment indicated: around 19 received Ad26.COV2.S at low or high dose, single or two shots; roughly five received placebo; per-sample allocation not given. The samples were gathered on day 63 after the first injection of vaccine or placebo. Sequenced here: peripheral blood, sampled in a trial of Ad26.COV2.S vaccine versus placebo. Every receptor here comes from a person aged 18 to 65 who received the Ad26.COV2.S COVID-19 vaccine or a placebo.

This clone came up once. The chain has TRBV5-1 and TRBJ2-2, with D tentatively TRBD1 or TRBD2 (5 bases each). There are 15 residues in the CDR3. CDR1 is SGHRS and CDR2 is YFSETQ in the germline V gene. Trimming took off 4 bases at V and 4 bases at J, with 14 bases between the two ends. The CDR3 nucleotides read TGCGCCAGCAGCCCGAGGGGATTGGGCACCGGGGAGCTGTTTTTT. Translation gives CASSPRGLGTGELFF.

J is TRBJ2-7 and V is TRBV11-2; possibly TRBD1 or TRBD2 for D (5 bases each). V lost 1 base and J 5 bases, leaving 15 bases between the germline ends. The CDR3 runs 15 residues. Germline V CDR1 and CDR2: SGHAT, FQNNGV. CDR3 in amino acids: CASSLASLGPNEQYF. In DNA form, the CDR3 reads TGTGCCAGCAGCTTAGCTTCTCTGGGACCTAACGAGCAGTACTTC.

This clone was observed once. The rearrangement joins TRBV28 to TRBJ2-7, with 10 bases matching TRBD2. This CDR3 has 15 residues. V trimming: 5 bases; J trimming: 0 bases; junction bases outside the gene matches: 4. Germline loops: CDR1 MDHEN, CDR2 SYDVKM. CDR3 amino acids: CASSPRLAGSYEQYF. Here the CDR3 DNA reads TGTGCCAGCAGTCCGCGACTAGCGGGCTCCTACGAGCAGTACTTC.

The chain recombines TRBV5-6 with TRBJ2-7; 7 positions agree with TRBD2. V was pared by 0 bases and J by 0 bases, with 0 bases of the junction left unmatched. Germline V CDR1 and CDR2: SGHDT, YYEEEE. The CDR3 sequence is 14 residues long. The CDR3 coding sequence is TGTGCCAGCAGCTTGGGGGACTACTCCTACGAGCAGTACTTC. As protein: CASSLGDYSYEQYF.

The chain uses TRBV5-6 and TRBJ2-5; D tentatively fits TRBD1 or TRBD2 (6 bases each). Germline V gives CDR1 SGHDT, CDR2 YYEEEE. CDR3 size: 14 residues. Trimming removed 4 bases from V and 1 base from J, with 11 bases in between. CDR3 coding DNA: TGTGCCAGCAGCGCACAGGGAGGCCAAGAGACCCAGTACTTC. It translates to CASSAQGGQETQYF.

This rearrangement joins TRBV3-1 (or the pseudogene TRBV3-2) to TRBJ2-1; D is undetermined. The CDR3 contains 15 residues. Germline V gene sequence: CDR1 LGHDT, CDR2 YNNKEL (reference sequence). V shed 0 bases and J shed 0 bases, with 6 bases lying between them. This CDR3 is CASSQDLLSYNEQFF. The CDR3 DNA follows: TGTGCCAGCAGCCAAGACCTGCTCTCCTACAATGAGCAGTTCTTC.

The gene calls are TRBV29-1 and TRBJ2-5, with 11 bases aligning to TRBD1. The V segment lost 4 bases and the J segment 1 base; nucleotides outside the gene matches: 2. This CDR3 contains 14 residues. Looked up from germline, CDR1 is SQVTM and CDR2 is ANQGSEA. Here the CDR3 reads CSVGGTGGQETQYF. The CDR3 DNA sequence: TGCAGCGTTGGGGGGACAGGGGGCCAAGAGACCCAGTACTTC.

V gene TRBV28 combines with J gene TRBJ1-5; D remains ambiguous. The germline gives CDR1 MDHEN, CDR2 SYDVKM. The CDR3 consists of 12 residues. The ends were cut back, 6 bases at V and 6 bases at J, with 9 bases in the middle. Here the CDR3 reads CASREGAQPQHF. Here the CDR3 DNA reads TGTGCCAGCAGGGAGGGAGCTCAGCCCCAGCATTTT. The full variable domain, completed using reference TRBV28 and TRBJ1-5, is DVKVTQSSRYLVKRTGEKVFLECVQDMDHENMFWYRQDPGLGLRLIYFSYDVKMKEKGDIPEGYSVSREKKERFSLILESASTNQTSMYLCASREGAQPQHFGDGTRLSIL.

The genes are TRBV25-1 and TRBJ1-4; D gene unclear. Trimming removed 4 bases at V and 10 bases at J, with 7 bases between. The CDR3 runs to 11 residues. Germline CDR1 reads MGHDK; CDR2 reads SYGVNS. DNA for the CDR3: TGTGCCAGCAGTGTAGGGCGAAAACTGTTTTTT. Residues: CASSVGRKLFF.

The rearrangement joins TRBV19 to TRBJ2-1; D is uncertain. The CDR3 spans 15 residues. Deletions cut 4 bases from V and 3 bases from J, with 13 bases between. Germline V gene sequence: CDR1 LNHDA, CDR2 SQIVND (reference sequence). CDR3 coding DNA: TGTGCCAGTAGTACGGCAGCTGGGGACTACAATGAGCAGTTCTTC. It translates to CASSTAAGDYNEQFF. The full variable domain, completed using reference TRBV19 and TRBJ2-1, is DGGITQSPKYLFRKEGQNVTLSCEQNLNHDAMYWYRQDPGQGLRLIYYSQIVNDFQKGDIAEGYSVSREKKESFPLTVTSAQKNPTAFYLCASSTAAGDYNEQFFGPGTRLTVL.

The rearrangement links TRBV4-2 to TRBJ2-7; 7 bases are shared with TRBD1. CDR1 LGHNA and CDR2 YNFKEQ come from the germline V gene. V shed 3 bases, J shed 3 bases, and the junction held 5 bases outside the gene matches. This CDR3 spans 14 amino acids. CDR3 protein: CASSQSGTVYEQYF. CDR3 DNA sequence: TGTGCCAGCAGCCAGTCCGGGACAGTCTACGAGCAGTACTTC.

The chain recombines TRBV10-2 with TRBJ1-5; D call uncertain. From germline, CDR1 is WSHSY and CDR2 SAAADI. The CDR3 totals 13 residues. The ends were cut back, 4 bases at V and 6 bases at J, with 10 bases in the middle. The CDR3 nucleotides read TGCGCCAGCAGTGTTGGTGCGGGTCAGCCCCAGCATTTT. Translated: CASSVGAGQPQHF.

V gene TRBV11-3 combines with J gene TRBJ1-1; D possibly corresponds to TRBD1 (5 bases). The CDR3 consists of 14 residues. Looked up from germline, CDR1 is SGHNT and CDR2 is YENEEA. With 1 base removed from V and 6 bases from J, the gap between germline ends came to 12 bases. CDR3 in DNA: TGTGCCAGCAGCTTAGCTTCAGGGAGGCCTGAAGCTTTCTTT. Its translation: CASSLASGRPEAFF.

The chain employs TRBV28 and TRBJ1-3; D is possibly TRBD1 (5 bases). V dropped 3 bases and J dropped 1 base, with 13 bases sitting between them. CDR3 length equals 16 residues. From germline, CDR1 is MDHEN and CDR2 SYDVKM. The CDR3 region is CASSFTGDLSGNTIYF. The DNA of the CDR3 is TGTGCCAGCAGTTTTACGGGGGATCTGTCTGGAAACACCATATATTTT.

The V call is TRBV15, the J call TRBJ2-5; TRBD2 agrees at 8 bases. The CDR3 is 18 amino acids. In germline, CDR1 is LNHNV, CDR2 YYDKDF (reference sequence). J gave up 0 bases and V 0 bases, and 9 bases lay outside the gene matches. CDR3 loop: CATSRDRRVAGYQETQYF. The CDR3 DNA reads TGTGCCACCAGCAGAGATAGGAGGGTAGCGGGGTACCAAGAGACCCAGTACTTC.

The V call is TRBV2, the J call TRBJ1-2, with a weak D call TRBD1 (6 bases). The CDR3 spans 12 residues. Germline loops: CDR1 SNHLY, CDR2 FYNNEI. V was shortened by 7 bases and J by 8 bases, with 14 bases between the two germline ends. CDR3 bases: TGTGCCAGCATGTATGGGGGCGGCGGCTACACCTTC. This codes for CASMYGGGGYTF.

V and J are TRBV10-1 and TRBJ2-3; D may match TRBD1 or TRBD2 (7 bases each). Trimming stripped 4 bases from V and 4 bases from J, with 15 bases between. The CDR3 loop spans 15 amino acids. CDR1 and CDR2 (germline): WNHNN, SYGVQD (reference sequence). CDR3 protein: CASSAWGGGADTQYF. CDR3 sequence (DNA): TGCGCCAGCAGTGCCTGGGGAGGGGGCGCAGATACGCAGTATTTT.

This rearrangement joins TRBV15 to TRBJ2-7; 9 bases align to TRBD1. The V and J ends lost 5 bases and 4 bases, in that order; junction bases with no gene match: 9. The CDR3 is made up of 15 amino acids. Germline loops: CDR1 LNHNV, CDR2 YYDKDF (reference sequence). The CDR3 DNA sequence: TGTGCCACCAGCCCTAACCCGGGACAGGGTTACGAGCAGTACTTC. Its protein is CATSPNPGQGYEQYF.

V is TRBV5-1 and J is TRBJ2-3; perhaps D is TRBD1 or TRBD2 (6 bases each). Germline CDR1 and CDR2: SGHRS and YFSETQ. The CDR3 has 16 amino acids. Trimming pared 1 base from V and 2 bases from J, leaving 14 bases between. For the CDR3, the DNA is TGCGCCAGCAGCTTGAGGGGGGCCGTATCCACAGATACGCAGTATTTT. Amino acid sequence: CASSLRGAVSTDTQYF. The full variable domain, rest sourced from reference TRBV5-1 and TRBJ2-3, is KAGVTQTPRYLIKTRGQQVTLSCSPISGHRSVSWYQQTPGQGLQFLFEYFSETQRNKGNFPGRFSGRQFSNSRSEMNVSTLELGDSALYLCASSLRGAVSTDTQYFGPGTRLTVL.

This clone has a handful of counts. The chain recombines TRBV7-9 with TRBJ1-5, with 7 positions matching TRBD1. This CDR3 has 14 amino acids. Germline CDR1 and CDR2: SEHNR and FQNEAQ (reference sequence). Germline trimming cut 1 base from V and 7 bases from J; bases unmatched to any gene: 4. The CDR3 loop reads CASSLEGQRQPQHF. The CDR3 DNA follows: TGTGCCAGCAGCTTAGAGGGACAGCGCCAGCCCCAGCATTTT.

The chain links TRBV11-2 to TRBJ2-7; D gene uncertain. Per germline, CDR1 SGHAT and CDR2 FQNNGV. Trimming removed 3 bases from V and 6 bases from J, with 9 bases in between. CDR3 length equals 12 residues. The DNA for the CDR3 is TGTGCCAGCAGCTTGTTTTCAGCCGAGCAGTACTTC. Translation gives CASSLFSAEQYF. Using reference TRBV11-2 and TRBJ2-7 for the parts outside the CDR3, the full variable domain is EAGVAQSPRYKIIEKRQSVAFWCNPISGHATLYWYQQILGQGPKLLIQFQNNGVVDDSQLPKDRFSAERLKGVDSTLKIQPAKLEDSAVYLCASSLFSAEQYFGPGTRLTVT.

This clone was detected ten times or more. The V and J genes are TRBV7-9 and TRBJ1-2; TRBD1 agrees at 9 bases. From germline, CDR1 is SEHNR and CDR2 FQNEAQ (reference sequence). Trimming took 8 bases from V and 6 from J; bases not matched to a gene: 4. The CDR3 is 12 amino acids. Written as DNA, the CDR3 is TGTGCCAGCCGGACAGGGGATCATGGCTACACCTTC. It translates to CASRTGDHGYTF.

This clone was found once. The V and J genes are TRBV12-3 or TRBV12-4 and TRBJ1-6; possibly TRBD1 for D (5 bases). The CDR3 loop spans 13 amino acids. V was clipped by 3 bases and J by 7 bases, with 7 bases between them. The CDR3 coding sequence is TGTGCCAGCAGTTTTCGGGGGAATTCACCCCTCCACTTT. Translated: CASSFRGNSPLHF.

V is TRBV11-1 and J is TRBJ2-2; maybe TRBD2 (6 bases). The V and J ends lost 1 base and 4 bases respectively, with 13 bases between them. The CDR3 length is 16 residues. Germline V lookup: CDR1 SGHAT, CDR2 FQDESV (reference sequence). Here the CDR3 reads CASSLGDFWGTGELFF. CDR3 DNA: TGTGCCAGCAGCTTAGGGGACTTCTGGGGCACCGGGGAGCTGTTTTTT.

This CDR3 is CASSVSGLGTGELFF. CDR3 coding DNA: TGTGCCAGCAGCGTTAGCGGTTTGGGAACCGGGGAGCTGTTTTTT. This chain joins TRBV9 and TRBJ2-2, with D perhaps matching TRBD2 (6 bases). V was trimmed by 2 bases and J by 5 bases, leaving 13 bases between them. The germline V gene encodes CDR1 SGDLS and CDR2 YYNGEE. This CDR3 contains 15 residues.

Notes on this clone: In the same sample, other DNA sequences code for this CDR3. The J gene is TRBJ1-4, the V gene TRBV3-1 (or the pseudogene TRBV3-2), with D perhaps TRBD1 (6 bases). The CDR3 has 14 residues. CDR1 LGHDT and CDR2 YNNKEL come from the germline V gene (reference sequence). Trimming took off 0 bases at V and 8 bases at J, with 10 bases between the two ends. DNA for the CDR3: TGTGCCAGCAGCCAAGACAGGGGTAGGGAAAAACTGTTTTTT. Its translation: CASSQDRGREKLFF.

The chain joins TRBV19 to TRBJ1-5; D remains ambiguous. Germline CDR1 LNHDA, CDR2 SQIVND (reference sequence). The CDR3 contains 18 residues. V was clipped by 3 bases and J by 1 base, with 19 bases between them. In DNA form, the CDR3 reads TGTGCCAGTAGTATTGGTTGGTCGAGGTTAGGAAGCAATCAGCCCCAGCATTTT. Translated: CASSIGWSRLGSNQPQHF. Supplemented by reference TRBV19 and TRBJ1-5, the full variable domain reads DGGITQSPKYLFRKEGQNVTLSCEQNLNHDAMYWYRQDPGQGLRLIYYSQIVNDFQKGDIAEGYSVSREKKESFPLTVTSAQKNPTAFYLCASSIGWSRLGSNQPQHFGDGTRLSIL.

The V gene is TRBV9, the J gene TRBJ2-5, with 12 nucleotides matching TRBD2. The CDR3 spans 14 residues. V shed 4 bases, J shed 5 bases, and the junction held 3 bases outside the gene matches. The germline CDR1 and CDR2 sequences are SGDLS and YYNGEE. The CDR3 is CASSTTSGGETQYF. DNA for the CDR3: TGTGCCAGCAGCACGACTAGCGGGGGCGAGACCCAGTACTTC.

This rearrangement joins TRBV7-9 to TRBJ2-7, with D perhaps matching TRBD2 (5 bases). This CDR3 spans 13 amino acids. Trimming left V 3 bases short and J 4 bases short, with 10 bases between. The V gene's germline CDR1 is SEHNR and CDR2 FQNEAQ (reference sequence). The CDR3 here is CASSFQEVYEQYF. DNA for the CDR3: TGTGCCAGCAGCTTCCAGGAGGTATACGAGCAGTACTTC.